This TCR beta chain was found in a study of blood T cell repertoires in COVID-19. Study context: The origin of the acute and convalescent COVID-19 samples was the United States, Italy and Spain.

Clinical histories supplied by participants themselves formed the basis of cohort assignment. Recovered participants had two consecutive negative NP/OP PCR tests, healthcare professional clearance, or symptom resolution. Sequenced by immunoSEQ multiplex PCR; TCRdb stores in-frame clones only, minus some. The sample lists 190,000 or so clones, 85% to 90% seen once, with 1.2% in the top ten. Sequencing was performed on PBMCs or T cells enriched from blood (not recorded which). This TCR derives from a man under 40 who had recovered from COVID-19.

The DNA for the CDR3 is TGTGCCAGCAGCCAAGAACGTCAGGGTTATGGCTACACCTTC. Amino acids: CASSQERQGYGYTF. The rearrangement uses TRBV4-2 and TRBJ1-2; TRBD1 might be the D (5 bases). V lost 0 bases and J 5 bases, leaving 10 bases between the germline ends. The CDR3 covers 14 residues. The germline gives CDR1 LGHNA, CDR2 YNFKEQ.